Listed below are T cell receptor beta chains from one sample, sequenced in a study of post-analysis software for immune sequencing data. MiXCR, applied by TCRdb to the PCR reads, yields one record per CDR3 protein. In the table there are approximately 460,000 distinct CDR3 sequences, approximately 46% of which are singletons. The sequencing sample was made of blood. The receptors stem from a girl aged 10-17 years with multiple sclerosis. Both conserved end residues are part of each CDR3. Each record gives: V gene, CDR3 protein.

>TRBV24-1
CATEDGNKVETQYF
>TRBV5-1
CASSLGLAGEEEQYF
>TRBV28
CASSGVGLGEDEQYF
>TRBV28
CASSQGREETQYF
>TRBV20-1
CSAREPTSGMYEQYF
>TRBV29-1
CSVEGRDHNDEQFF
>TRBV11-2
CASSLDQRGEQFF
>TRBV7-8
CASSPSGDRVPYNEQFF
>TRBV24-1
CATSDSQRGQSYNEQFF
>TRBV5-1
CASIGGTDTQYF
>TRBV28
CASSGRTGPFSQETQYF
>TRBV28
CASSLKALGNGYTF
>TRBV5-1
CASSWGQEQGGYTF
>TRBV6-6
CASSYSGTAETDTQYF
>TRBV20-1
CSARSGTTNTQYF
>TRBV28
CAGSLSRDGYNEQFF
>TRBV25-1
CASSPAARETQYF
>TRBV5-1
CASSDRPLGQETQYF
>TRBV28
CASSPSDRTYQPQHF
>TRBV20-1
CSARAQDREYEQYF
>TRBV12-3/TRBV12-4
CASSKDRAVTDTQYF
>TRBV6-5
CASSYSGLAGQPQHF
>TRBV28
CASSQGFYGYTF
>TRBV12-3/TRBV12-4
CASSFAHPYEQYF
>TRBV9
CASSVGNRREETQYF
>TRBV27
CASSLGQGIYYGYTF
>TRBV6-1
CASTQSWWSYNSPLHF
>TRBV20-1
CSASGLAGPYEQYF
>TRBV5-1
CASSLDRTRGEQYF
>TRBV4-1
CASSQGASGRDLYEQFF
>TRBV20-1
CSARGLRRNTEAFF
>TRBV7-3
CASSLGRASYNEQFF
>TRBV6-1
CASSDRQPQHF
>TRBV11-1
CASTREGEDEQYF
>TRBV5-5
CASSLVSSDSEQYF
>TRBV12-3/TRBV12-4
CASTAGDRASTDTQYF